The 10 T cell receptor beta chains below all came from one sample that was sequenced in a study of follicular helper T cells after annual influenza vaccination. Noted time point: 2013-2014 season, 7 days after vaccination. The data were produced by immunoSEQ multiplex PCR, yet TCRdb's version contains in-frame clones alone and is incomplete. The sample lists about 4,800 clones, approximately 89% seen once, with roughly 1.5% in the top ten. The source material was CXCR5+ CD38- circulating T follicular helper cells from blood, sampled 7 days after influenza vaccination. Stated subset: circulating Tfh, non-naive CD4+CXCR5+PD-1+ (ICOS+CD38+ or ICOS-CD38-). All receptors derive from an adult who received the influenza vaccine.

This chain joins TRBV5-4 and TRBJ2-4; 11 bases align to TRBD1. The V gene end was trimmed by 4 bases and the J gene end by 1 base; junction bases not matched to a gene: 4. This CDR3 is 16 amino acids long. Germline V gene data show CDR1 as SGHNT and CDR2 as YYREEE (reference sequence). For the CDR3, the DNA is TGTGCCAGCAGCAAGGGACAGGGGGAGGCCAAAAACATTCAGTACTTC. This encodes CASSKGQGEAKNIQYF.

The J gene is TRBJ2-3, the V gene TRBV19; weak D call: TRBD2 (6 bases). CDR1 is LNHDA, CDR2 SQIVND, per germline (reference sequence). V lost 5 bases to trimming and J lost 2 bases, with 14 bases between them. This CDR3 region has 15 residues. The CDR3 bases are TGTGCCAGTAGTCGGAGTAGCGGACTCACAGATACGCAGTATTTT. It specifies CASSRSSGLTDTQYF.

V and J are TRBV9 and TRBJ2-1, with 13 bases identical to TRBD2. Trimming removed 3 bases from V and 8 bases from J; junction bases left unmatched: 5. Germline CDR1 SGDLS, CDR2 YYNGEE. CDR3 length equals 15 residues. CDR3 nucleotide sequence: TGTGCCAGCAGCGAGGGACTAGCGGGAAGGGATGAGCAGTTCTTC. Protein product: CASSEGLAGRDEQFF.

V gene TRBV9 combines with J gene TRBJ1-6; possibly TRBD1 for D (6 bases). The germline V and J ends were trimmed by 4 bases and 0 bases, with 20 bases remaining between them. The CDR3 covers 19 residues. Germline V lookup: CDR1 SGDLS, CDR2 YYNGEE. The CDR3 nucleotides read TGTGCCAGCAGCACCGGCGGGGGCGCGGGGGGCTCCTATAATTCACCCCTCCACTTT. Translation gives CASSTGGGAGGSYNSPLHF. Full variable domain (missing parts from reference TRBV9 and TRBJ1-6): DSGVTQTPKHLITATGQRVTLRCSPRSGDLSVYWYQQSLDQGLQFLIQYYNGEERAKGNILERFSAQQFPDLHSELNLSSLELGDSALYFCASSTGGGAGGSYNSPLHFGNGTRLTVT.

The chain links TRBV7-3 to TRBJ2-2; 8 nucleotides align to TRBD2. V lost 5 bases, J lost 8 bases, and 10 bases stayed unmatched. The length of the CDR3 is 15 residues. From germline, CDR1 is SGHTA and CDR2 FQGTGA. CDR3 loop: CASSPAGGASGELFF. DNA for the CDR3: TGTGCCAGCAGCCCCGCGGGGGGCGCGAGTGGGGAGCTGTTTTTT.

V usage is TRBV5-1 and J usage is TRBJ1-2; possible D gene TRBD1, 5 bases. Germline CDR1 SGHRS, CDR2 YFSETQ. The CDR3 length is 14 residues. The V gene lost 6 bases and the J gene lost 4 bases, with 16 bases spanning the gap. The CDR3 loop reads CASTSSGTGYGYTF. Written as DNA, the CDR3 is TGCGCCAGCACCTCATCCGGGACTGGCTATGGCTACACCTTC.

The chain links TRBV6-6 to TRBJ1-1; D is undetermined. Looked up from germline, CDR1 is MNHNY and CDR2 is SVGAGI (reference sequence). The CDR3 contains 12 residues. Trimming took 8 bases from V and 6 from J, leaving 13 bases between them. Here the CDR3 DNA reads TGTGCCAGCGGCCATGGCTCTTCTGAAGCTTTCTTT. Amino acids: CASGHGSSEAFF.

The genes are TRBV27 and TRBJ1-2; TRBD1 agrees at 9 bases. CDR3 length: 15 residues. J gave up 3 bases and V 6 bases, and 8 bases lay outside the gene matches. CDR1 and CDR2 from the germline V gene are MNHEY and SMNVEV (reference sequence). CDR3 bases: TGTGCCAGCAGCGATAGGGACAGGGCGGACTATGGCTACACCTTC. Translation gives CASSDRDRADYGYTF.

CDR3 bases: TGTGCCAGCAGCCCATCCAGGGGGCGCGTTGAAAAACTGTTTTTT. Its protein product is CASSPSRGRVEKLFF. This chain connects TRBV7-2 to TRBJ1-4; TRBD1 agrees at 8 bases. The CDR3 consists of 15 residues. The J segment lost 7 bases and the V segment lost 5 bases, leaving 9 bases of the junction unmatched. CDR1 is SGHTA and CDR2 is FQGNSA in the germline V gene.

This clone occurred a few times. The gene calls are TRBV19 and TRBJ1-1; TRBD1 matches 10 bases. The CDR3 has 15 residues. After removal of 5 bases from V and 5 bases from J, the junction contained 8 bases not matched to a gene. Germline loops: CDR1 LNHDA, CDR2 SQIVND (reference sequence). The CDR3 here is CASSWPGQGFTEAFF. CDR3 nucleotide sequence: TGTGCCAGTAGTTGGCCGGGACAGGGGTTTACTGAAGCTTTCTTT.